This T cell receptor beta chain was identified in a study of blood T cell repertoires in COVID-19. Study background: From T cells, B-cell-depleted T cells, or PBMCs came the material, which was cDNA or gDNA.

Original handling: For nucleated cells, counts were estimated from reference gene primer amplification. TCRdb keeps only in-frame clones here, not all; method: immunoSEQ multiplex PCR. V and J calls and clone size are copied from that table; D and trimming were computed from the DNA. The sample has 150,000 to 200,000 clones; roughly nine tenths are singletons. CDR3 length: 14 residues. CDR1 and CDR2 from the germline V gene are SGHNT and YYREEE (reference sequence). V lost 4 bases and J 5 bases, leaving 15 bases between the germline ends. The sequenced sample was peripheral blood. This TCR came from a man aged 65 to 79 with active or convalescent COVID-19. The chain is built from TRBV5-4 and TRBJ2-5, with D maybe TRBD1 (7 bases). CDR3 DNA sequence: TGTGCCAGCAGCCCGCGACAGGGACTGGAGACCCAGTACTTC. Translating gives CASSPRQGLETQYF.